The T cell receptor (beta chain) under discussion was sequenced for a study of shared clonotypes between healthy human individuals. Study information: CD4 naive and CD4 memory each took three plates per donor, while CD8 naive took two and CD8 memory one.

Note on this clone: Antigen: not known.

Clones were sequenced by immunoSEQ multiplex PCR, and TCRdb holds only the in-frame ones, with some missing. Among millions of clones listed, about 95% were seen once. Germline V gene lookup returns CDR1 SGHAT and CDR2 FQNNGV. This CDR3 contains 14 residues. V was cut by 4 bases and J by 3 bases, with 13 bases left in between. Only CD45RO-negative cells positively selected for CCR7 counted as naive CD8 cells, so terminally differentiated effector memory CD45RA+ cells were excluded. Study-wide points: Rarefaction revealed incomplete sorted-subset sequencing despite large depth. As a rule, naive subsets had a larger estimated richness than memory subsets.

The sequenced sample consisted of naive CD8+ T cells sorted from blood. V and J are TRBV11-2 and TRBJ2-7; D is possibly TRBD2 (5 bases). The TCR sequence derives from a man aged 18 to 35 in good health. The CDR3 nucleotides are TGTGCCAGCAGCTCGCAGGACTGGGACTACGAGCAGTACTTC. This encodes CASSSQDWDYEQYF.